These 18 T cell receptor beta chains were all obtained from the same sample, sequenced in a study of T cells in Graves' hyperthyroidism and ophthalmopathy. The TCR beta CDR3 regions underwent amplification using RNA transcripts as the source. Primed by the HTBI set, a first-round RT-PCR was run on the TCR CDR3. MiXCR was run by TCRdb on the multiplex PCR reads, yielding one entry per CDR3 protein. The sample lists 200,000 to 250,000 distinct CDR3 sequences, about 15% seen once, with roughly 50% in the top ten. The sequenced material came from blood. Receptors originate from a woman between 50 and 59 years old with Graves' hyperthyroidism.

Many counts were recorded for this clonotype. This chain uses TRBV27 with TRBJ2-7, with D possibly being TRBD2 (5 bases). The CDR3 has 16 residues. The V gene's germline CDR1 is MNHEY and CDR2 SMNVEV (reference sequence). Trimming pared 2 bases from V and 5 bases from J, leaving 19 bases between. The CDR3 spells CASSLRISEGRNEQYF. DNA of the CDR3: TGTGCCAGCAGTTTACGTATAAGCGAGGGTCGAAACGAGCAGTACTTC.

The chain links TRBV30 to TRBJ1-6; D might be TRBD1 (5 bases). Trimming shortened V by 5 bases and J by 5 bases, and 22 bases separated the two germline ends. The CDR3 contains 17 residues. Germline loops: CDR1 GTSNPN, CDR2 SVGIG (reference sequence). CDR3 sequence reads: CAWDPGRPISDNSPLHF. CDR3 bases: TGTGCCTGGGACCCGGGACGCCCTATTTCTGATAATTCACCCCTCCACTTT.

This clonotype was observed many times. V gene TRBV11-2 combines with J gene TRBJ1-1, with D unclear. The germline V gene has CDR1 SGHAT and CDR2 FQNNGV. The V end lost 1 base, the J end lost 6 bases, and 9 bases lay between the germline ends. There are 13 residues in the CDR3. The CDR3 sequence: CASSLVTTPEAFF. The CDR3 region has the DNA TGTGCCAGCAGCTTAGTCACCACCCCTGAAGCTTTCTTT.

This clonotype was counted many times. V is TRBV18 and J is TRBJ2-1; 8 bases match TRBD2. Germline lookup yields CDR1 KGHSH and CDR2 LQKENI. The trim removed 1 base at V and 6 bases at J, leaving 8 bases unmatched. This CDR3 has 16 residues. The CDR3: CASSPLGLAGSNEQFF. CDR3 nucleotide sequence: TGTGCCAGCTCACCACTAGGGCTAGCGGGTTCCAATGAGCAGTTCTTC.

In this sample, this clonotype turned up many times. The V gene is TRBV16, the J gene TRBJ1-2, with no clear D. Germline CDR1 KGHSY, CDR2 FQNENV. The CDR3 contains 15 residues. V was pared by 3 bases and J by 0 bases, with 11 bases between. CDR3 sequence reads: CASSHSAMANYGYTF. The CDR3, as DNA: TGTGCCAGCAGCCACTCAGCGATGGCTAACTATGGCTACACCTTC.

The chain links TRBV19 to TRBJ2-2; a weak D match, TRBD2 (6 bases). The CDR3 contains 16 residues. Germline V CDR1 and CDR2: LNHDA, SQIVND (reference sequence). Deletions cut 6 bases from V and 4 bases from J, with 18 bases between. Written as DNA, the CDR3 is TGTGCCAGTAGAAGCGACCGGAGGGCGGTCACCGGGGAGCTGTTTTTT. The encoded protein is CASRSDRRAVTGELFF. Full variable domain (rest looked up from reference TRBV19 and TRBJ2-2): DGGITQSPKYLFRKEGQNVTLSCEQNLNHDAMYWYRQDPGQGLRLIYYSQIVNDFQKGDIAEGYSVSREKKESFPLTVTSAQKNPTAFYLCASRSDRRAVTGELFFGEGSRLTVL.

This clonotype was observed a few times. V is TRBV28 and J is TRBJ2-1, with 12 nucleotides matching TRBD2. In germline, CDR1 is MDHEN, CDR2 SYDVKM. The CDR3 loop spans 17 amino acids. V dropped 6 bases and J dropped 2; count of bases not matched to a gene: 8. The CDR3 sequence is CASRVTSGRSPYNEQFF. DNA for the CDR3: TGTGCCAGCAGGGTAACTAGCGGGAGGAGTCCCTACAATGAGCAGTTCTTC.

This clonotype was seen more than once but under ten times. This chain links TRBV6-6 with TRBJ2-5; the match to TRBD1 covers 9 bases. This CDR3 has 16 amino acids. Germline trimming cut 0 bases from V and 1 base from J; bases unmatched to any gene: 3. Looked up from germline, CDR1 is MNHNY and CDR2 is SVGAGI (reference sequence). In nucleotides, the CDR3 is TGTGCCAGCAGTTACTCCGGGACAGGGCCCCAAGAGACCCAGTACTTC. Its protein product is CASSYSGTGPQETQYF.

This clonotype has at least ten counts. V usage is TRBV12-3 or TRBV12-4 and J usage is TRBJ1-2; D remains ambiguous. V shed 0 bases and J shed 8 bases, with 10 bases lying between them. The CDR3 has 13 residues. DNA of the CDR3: TGTGCCAGCAGTTTAGCGCCTACAGTGGGCTACACCTTC. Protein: CASSLAPTVGYTF.

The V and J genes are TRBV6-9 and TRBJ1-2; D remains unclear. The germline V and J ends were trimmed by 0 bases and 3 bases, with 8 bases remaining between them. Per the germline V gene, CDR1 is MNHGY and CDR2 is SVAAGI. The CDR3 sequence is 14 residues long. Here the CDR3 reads CASSYSPQDYGYTF. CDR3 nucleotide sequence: TGTGCCAGCAGTTATTCACCCCAGGACTATGGCTACACCTTC.

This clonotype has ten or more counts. Written as DNA, the CDR3 is TGTGCCATCAGTGACGTTACAGTCTCTAACTATGGCTACACCTTC. As protein: CAISDVTVSNYGYTF. This chain links TRBV10-3 with TRBJ1-2, with unresolved D. Germline lookup yields CDR1 ENHRY and CDR2 SYGVKD. V gave up 3 bases and J gave up 0 bases, with 11 bases separating them. The CDR3 consists of 15 residues.

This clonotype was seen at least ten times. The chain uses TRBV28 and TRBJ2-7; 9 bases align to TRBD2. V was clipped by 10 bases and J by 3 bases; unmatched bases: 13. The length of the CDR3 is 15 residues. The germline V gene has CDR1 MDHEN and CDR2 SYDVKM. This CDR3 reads CATRRGLAVFYEQYF. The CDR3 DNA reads TGTGCCACACGGCGGGGACTAGCAGTTTTCTACGAGCAGTACTTC.

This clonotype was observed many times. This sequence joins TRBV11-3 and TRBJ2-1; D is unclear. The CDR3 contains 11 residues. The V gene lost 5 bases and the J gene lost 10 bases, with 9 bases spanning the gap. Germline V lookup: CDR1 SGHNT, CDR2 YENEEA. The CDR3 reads CASSEATEQFF. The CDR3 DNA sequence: TGTGCCAGCAGCGAAGCTACCGAGCAGTTCTTC. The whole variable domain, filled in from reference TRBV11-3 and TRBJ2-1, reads EAGVVQSPRYKIIEKKQPVAFWCNPISGHNTLYWYLQNLGQGPELLIRYENEEAVDDSQLPKDRFSAERLKGVDSTLKIQPAELGDSAVYLCASSEATEQFFGPGTRLTVL.

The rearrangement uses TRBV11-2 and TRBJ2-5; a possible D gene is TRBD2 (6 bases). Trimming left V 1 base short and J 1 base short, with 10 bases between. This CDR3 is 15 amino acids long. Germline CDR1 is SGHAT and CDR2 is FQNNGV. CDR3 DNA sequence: TGTGCCAGCAGCTTAGTCCCGGGAGCCCAAGAGACCCAGTACTTC. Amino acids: CASSLVPGAQETQYF.

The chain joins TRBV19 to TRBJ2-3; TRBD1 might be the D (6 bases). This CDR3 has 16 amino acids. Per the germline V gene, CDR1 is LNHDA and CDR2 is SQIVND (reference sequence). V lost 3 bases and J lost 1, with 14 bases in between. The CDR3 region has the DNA TGTGCCAGTAGTATGCTGATGGCAGGGGGCACAGATACGCAGTATTTT. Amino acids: CASSMLMAGGTDTQYF.

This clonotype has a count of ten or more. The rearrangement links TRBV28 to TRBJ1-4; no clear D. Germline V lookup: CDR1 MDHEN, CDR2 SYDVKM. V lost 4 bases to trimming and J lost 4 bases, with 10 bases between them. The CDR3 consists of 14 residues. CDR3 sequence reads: CASSSPSVNEKLFF. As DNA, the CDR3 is TGTGCCAGCAGTTCTCCTTCAGTTAATGAAAAACTGTTTTTT.

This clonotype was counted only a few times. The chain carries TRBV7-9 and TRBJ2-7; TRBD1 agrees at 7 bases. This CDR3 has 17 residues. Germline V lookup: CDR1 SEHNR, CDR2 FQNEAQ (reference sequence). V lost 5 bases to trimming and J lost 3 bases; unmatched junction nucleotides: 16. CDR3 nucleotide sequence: TGTGCCAGCAGCCGTACCACAGGGACAGACATCATCTACGAGCAGTACTTC. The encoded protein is CASSRTTGTDIIYEQYF. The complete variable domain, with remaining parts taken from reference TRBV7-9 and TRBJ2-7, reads DTGVSQNPRHKITKRGQNVTFRCDPISEHNRLYWYRQTLGQGPEFLTYFQNEAQLEKSRLLSDRFSAERPKGSFSTLEIQRTEQGDSAMYLCASSRTTGTDIIYEQYFGPGTRLTVT.

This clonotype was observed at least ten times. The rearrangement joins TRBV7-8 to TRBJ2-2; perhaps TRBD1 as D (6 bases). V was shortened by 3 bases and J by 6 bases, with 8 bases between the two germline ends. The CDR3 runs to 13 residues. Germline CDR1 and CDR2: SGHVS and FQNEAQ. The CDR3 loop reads CASSFSGAGELFF. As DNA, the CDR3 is TGTGCCAGCAGCTTTTCAGGGGCCGGGGAGCTGTTTTTT.